These 18 T cell receptor beta chains originate from one sample sequenced in a study of technical replicates of blood from a few donors. This table comes from immunoSEQ multiplex PCR, and its TCRdb copy is limited to in-frame clones, with some not included. The sample consists of approximately 65,000 clones, around 88% of them appearing once. Source material: PBMCs. Receptors were obtained from a human donor in good health. Some clones in this sample may be carry-over from other donors' samples.

This chain links TRBV6-1 with TRBJ1-3; the D is unclear. Trimming took 4 bases from V and 2 from J, leaving 9 bases between them. Germline values: CDR1 MNHNS, CDR2 SASEGT. This CDR3 has 14 amino acids. Written as DNA, the CDR3 is TGTGCCAGCAGTGTAATCGGGACTGGAAACACCATATATTTT. As protein: CASSVIGTGNTIYF.

This clone was counted between two and nine times. The chain has TRBV7-4 and TRBJ1-3, with D tentatively TRBD1 (5 bases). V shed 11 bases and J shed 4 bases, with 9 bases lying between them. The CDR3 contains 11 residues. Germline V gene lookup returns CDR1 SGHVT and CDR2 SQSDAQ. DNA of the CDR3: TGTGCCTCCAGGGTAGGAAACACCATATATTTT. Protein sequence: CASRVGNTIYF. Drawing the rest from reference TRBV7-4 and TRBJ1-3, the complete variable domain is GAGVSQSPRYKVAKRGRDVALRCDSISGHVTLYWYRQTLGQGSEVLTYSQSDAQRDKSGRPSGRFSAERPERSVSTLKIQRTEQGDSAVYLCASRVGNTIYFGEGSWLTVV.

This clone was found a few times. V gene TRBV7-2 combines with J gene TRBJ1-1, with D possibly being TRBD1 (5 bases). This CDR3 has 15 residues. Germline lookup yields CDR1 SGHTA and CDR2 FQGNSA. Trimming took off 6 bases at V and 1 base at J, with 15 bases between the two ends. CDR3 nucleotide sequence: TGTGCCAGCAGGGAAACAGGTCTCCAGAACACTGAAGCTTTCTTT. Amino acid sequence: CASRETGLQNTEAFF.

The chain has TRBV6-6 and TRBJ2-5; D possibly corresponds to TRBD2 (6 bases). V was trimmed by 6 bases and J by 4 bases, leaving 12 bases between them. Germline loops: CDR1 MNHNY, CDR2 SVGAGI (reference sequence). This CDR3 is 13 amino acids long. The CDR3 region is CASSPGTRETQYF. CDR3 DNA sequence: TGTGCCAGCAGCCCCGGGACTCGAGAGACCCAGTACTTC.

The chain couples TRBV18 to TRBJ1-2; 7 positions agree with TRBD1. The CDR3 runs 13 residues. CDR1 KGHSH and CDR2 LQKENI come from the germline V gene. Trimming removed 3 bases from V and 2 bases from J; junction bases left unmatched: 0. The CDR3 DNA reads as TGTGCCAGCTCACCGGACAGGAACTATGGCTACACCTTC. Protein: CASSPDRNYGYTF.

This clone appeared once. V and J are TRBV7-6 and TRBJ1-5; D is undetermined. V lost 2 bases to trimming and J lost 8 bases, with 10 bases between them. Germline CDR1 reads SGHVS; CDR2 reads FNYEAQ. CDR3 length: 13 residues. In DNA form, the CDR3 reads TGTGCCAGCAGCTTAAGTGGTCAGGAGCCCCAGCATTTT. Residues: CASSLSGQEPQHF.

The chain links TRBV18 to TRBJ2-3, with 13 bases identical to TRBD2. V gave up 4 bases and J gave up 0 bases; unmatched junction bases: 13. The CDR3 totals 20 residues. The V gene's germline CDR1 is KGHSH and CDR2 LQKENI. CDR3 sequence reads: CASSLFSLTSGGPSTDTQYF. Written as DNA, the CDR3 is TGTGCCAGCTCACTTTTCTCCCTGACTAGCGGGGGGCCAAGCACAGATACGCAGTATTTT.

V and J are TRBV4-1 and TRBJ2-1; perhaps TRBD2 as D (5 bases). The germline V and J ends were trimmed by 0 bases and 1 base, with 10 bases remaining between them. CDR3 length: 16 residues. Looked up from germline, CDR1 is MGHRA and CDR2 is YSYEKL. CDR3 DNA sequence: TGCGCCAGCAGCCAAGATGGGAGCATATCCTACAATGAGCAGTTCTTC. This sequence encodes CASSQDGSISYNEQFF.

The rearrangement links TRBV10-3 to TRBJ1-5; maybe TRBD1 (6 bases). Between the trimmed V and J ends, which lost 8 bases and 0 bases, there was a span of 14 bases. Germline CDR1 is ENHRY and CDR2 is SYGVKD. The CDR3 is 15 residues long. The CDR3 is CAIGPGDYSNQPQHF. CDR3 nucleotide sequence: TGTGCCATCGGACCAGGGGACTATAGCAATCAGCCCCAGCATTTT.

The chain is built from TRBV7-9 and TRBJ2-1; 10 bases map to TRBD1. The junction had 2 bases not matched to a gene; V was cut back by 6 bases and J by 6 bases. This CDR3 spans 13 amino acids. The V gene's germline CDR1 is SEHNR and CDR2 FQNEAQ (reference sequence). This CDR3 reads CASRWTGGNEQFF. The CDR3, as DNA: TGTGCCAGCAGATGGACAGGGGGCAATGAGCAGTTCTTC.

In this sample, this clone turned up once. The chain joins TRBV7-9 to TRBJ1-4; a weak D match, TRBD1 (5 bases). This CDR3 comprises 16 residues. Trimming stripped 6 bases from V and 8 bases from J, with 22 bases between. The germline CDR1 and CDR2 sequences are SEHNR and FQNEAQ (reference sequence). The CDR3 nucleotides are TGTGCCAGCAGACCCAAGACCGGGACTTCGGGGGAAAAACTGTTTTTT. It specifies CASRPKTGTSGEKLFF.

The chain employs TRBV11-2 and TRBJ2-1; D unresolved. The CDR3 runs 16 residues. CDR1 and CDR2 (germline): SGHAT, FQNNGV. The V and J ends lost 5 bases and 3 bases respectively, with 17 bases between them. The CDR3 loop reads CASSPRPSDGYNEQFF. In nucleotides, the CDR3 is TGTGCCAGCAGCCCCCGACCGAGCGACGGCTACAATGAGCAGTTCTTC.

The CDR3 DNA follows: TGTGCCATCAGCGGGGACAGCGAAAAACTGTTTTTT. Encoded protein: CAISGDSEKLFF. This rearrangement joins TRBV10-3 to TRBJ1-4; 7 nucleotides align to TRBD1. This CDR3 spans 12 amino acids. CDR1 is ENHRY, CDR2 SYGVKD, per germline. V shed 6 bases, J shed 8 bases, and the junction held 3 bases outside the gene matches.

This chain links TRBV11-1 with TRBJ2-5; TRBD2 matches at 7 bases. In germline, CDR1 is SGHAT, CDR2 FQDESV (reference sequence). Losses at the gene ends were 5 bases for V and 1 base for J; bases not matched to a gene: 10. This CDR3 spans 16 amino acids. The CDR3: CASSLGLSGSQETQYF. Written as DNA, the CDR3 is TGTGCCAGCAGCCTGGGTCTTAGCGGGTCCCAAGAGACCCAGTACTTC. Combining the CDR3 with reference TRBV11-1 and TRBJ2-5 gives the whole variable domain EAEVAQSPRYKITEKSQAVAFWCDPISGHATLYWYRQILGQGPELLVQFQDESVVDDSQLPKDRFSAERLKGVDSTLKIQPAELGDSAMYLCASSLGLSGSQETQYFGPGTRLLVL.

This clone was recorded once. The chain couples TRBV11-2 to TRBJ2-1, with D perhaps TRBD2 (6 bases). The length of the CDR3 is 12 residues. Germline V gives CDR1 SGHAT, CDR2 FQNNGV. V lost 5 bases, J lost 9 bases, and 11 bases lay in between. The CDR3 spells CASSLGEVEQFF. CDR3 coding DNA: TGTGCCAGCAGCCTCGGGGAGGTTGAGCAGTTCTTC.

This chain uses TRBV4-3 with TRBJ1-1; 7 bases map to TRBD1. The junction had 11 bases not matched to a gene; V was cut back by 2 bases and J by 2 bases. Germline values: CDR1 LGHNA, CDR2 YSLEER. The CDR3 loop spans 17 amino acids. CDR3 sequence: CASSQSPPGQANTEAFF. The CDR3 DNA reads as TGCGCCAGCAGCCAATCCCCTCCTGGACAGGCCAACACTGAAGCTTTCTTT.

Details on this clone: At one of its ends the junction is not consistent with the germline gene, which may arise from a read error. The rearrangement joins TRBV6-1 to TRBJ2-1; TRBD2 matches at 8 bases. Germline V lookup: CDR1 MNHNS, CDR2 SASEGT. This CDR3 region has 13 residues. CDR3 amino acids: CASSEASGATTLF. The CDR3 DNA reads as TGTGCCAGCAGTGAAGCTAGCGGGGCCACTACACTCTTC.

The chain combines TRBV4-1 with TRBJ2-2, with D perhaps TRBD2 (6 bases). The germline gives CDR1 MGHRA, CDR2 YSYEKL. Trimming left V 6 bases short and J 2 bases short, with 10 bases between. This CDR3 region has 14 residues. DNA of the CDR3: TGCGCCAGCAGGCGGGACTTAAACACCGGGGAGCTGTTTTTT. It codes for CASRRDLNTGELFF.